These 20 T cell receptor beta chains share one sample of origin, sequenced in a study of cytomegalovirus exposure and HLA in healthy donors (dated 2017 in TCRdb). The receptor library was made with the immunoSEQ multiplex PCR assay. Drawn from immuneACCESS, this table holds only the in-frame rearrangements with V and J called that TCRdb kept. Clones are partly lost; checked studies trace under half to an unresolved V gene and leave the rest unexplained. The sample yields around 150,000 clones; nearly 90% were counted once. 4% to 5% of the sample is in the top ten clones. Specimen: PBMCs. The receptors shown here come from a young man in good health and CMV-seropositive.

The chain has TRBV5-6 and TRBJ2-1; no reliable D call. This CDR3 comprises 14 residues. With 5 bases removed from V and 6 bases from J, the gap between germline ends came to 15 bases. The germline CDR1 and CDR2 sequences are SGHDT and YYEEEE. The CDR3 sequence is CASRRFGGINEQFF. Here the CDR3 DNA reads TGTGCCAGCAGGCGTTTTGGCGGTATCAATGAGCAGTTCTTC.

The chain has TRBV9 and TRBJ2-1, with D maybe TRBD1 (6 bases). CDR3 length: 15 residues. The germline V and J ends were trimmed by 2 bases and 1 base, with 10 bases remaining between them. The germline V gene encodes CDR1 SGDLS and CDR2 YYNGEE. The CDR3 loop reads CASSVGTRSYNEQFF. The CDR3, as DNA: TGTGCCAGCAGCGTCGGGACACGATCCTACAATGAGCAGTTCTTC.

The rearrangement uses TRBV7-8 and TRBJ1-2; D is perhaps TRBD1 (6 bases). The V gene lost 5 bases and the J gene lost 5 bases, with 12 bases spanning the gap. In germline, CDR1 is SGHVS, CDR2 FQNEAQ. The CDR3 is 13 residues long. CDR3 nucleotide sequence: TGTGCCAGCAGCAATAGCCAGGGGTATGGCTACACCTTC. This sequence encodes CASSNSQGYGYTF.

The genes are TRBV5-4 and TRBJ2-1; D is uncertain. Trimming took off 4 bases at V and 6 bases at J, with 14 bases between the two ends. This CDR3 has 14 amino acids. The germline gives CDR1 SGHNT, CDR2 YYREEE (reference sequence). The DNA of the CDR3 is TGTGCCAGCAGCCCCCCTGAAGCTGGCAATGAGCAGTTCTTC. It codes for CASSPPEAGNEQFF.

CDR3 nucleotide sequence: TGTGCCAGCAGCTTGGAACCAAGCGTTTACTCTGGGGCCAACGTCCTGACTTTC. Its protein product is CASSLEPSVYSGANVLTF. The chain employs TRBV5-4 and TRBJ2-6; D is uncertain. The V end was cut by 0 bases, the J end by 0 bases, with 13 bases between. Germline V lookup: CDR1 SGHNT, CDR2 YYREEE (reference sequence). The CDR3 covers 18 residues.

This clone was picked up a small number of times. The CDR3 region is CASSLVSGYEQYF. The CDR3 DNA sequence: TGTGCCAGCAGCTTGGTGTCGGGCTACGAGCAGTACTTC. The chain employs TRBV5-4 and TRBJ2-7, with D unresolved. V was shortened by 0 bases and J by 3 bases, with 7 bases between the two germline ends. Germline CDR1 SGHNT, CDR2 YYREEE (reference sequence). There are 13 residues in the CDR3.

The J gene is TRBJ1-1, the V gene TRBV5-1, with TRBD1 identical over 7 bases. There are 14 residues in the CDR3. V shed 4 bases, J shed 0 bases, and the junction held 3 bases outside the gene matches. CDR1 is SGHRS and CDR2 is YFSETQ in the germline V gene. CDR3 region: CASSVGQMNTEAFF. The DNA for the CDR3 is TGCGCCAGCAGCGTGGGACAGATGAACACTGAAGCTTTCTTT.

This chain uses TRBV4-2 with TRBJ2-1; TRBD2 might be the D (5 bases). The germline gives CDR1 LGHNA, CDR2 YNFKEQ. This CDR3 contains 16 residues. V lost 0 bases to trimming and J lost 1 base, with 10 bases between them. CDR3 DNA: TGTGCCAGCAGCCAAGAGCTAGCTGTATCCTACAATGAGCAGTTCTTC. Translated: CASSQELAVSYNEQFF.

The gene calls are TRBV7-8 and TRBJ2-2, with 13 positions matching TRBD2. CDR1 and CDR2 from the germline V gene are SGHVS and FQNEAQ. This CDR3 spans 16 amino acids. V gave up 5 bases and J gave up 4 bases; unmatched junction bases: 4. The CDR3 bases are TGTGCCAGCAGCACCCGGACTAGCGGGGGCACCGGGGAGCTGTTTTTT. It is translated as CASSTRTSGGTGELFF.

This clone was seen only once. The genes are TRBV19 and TRBJ2-5, with 7 nucleotides matching TRBD1. The CDR3 runs to 13 residues. With V trimmed by 5 bases and J by 4 bases, 4 bases remained unmatched. Germline V gives CDR1 LNHDA, CDR2 SQIVND (reference sequence). The CDR3, as DNA: TGTGCCAGTAGTCCACAGGGGAGAGAGACCCAGTACTTC. Translated, it gives CASSPQGRETQYF.

This clone was seen only a few times. This sequence joins TRBV2 and TRBJ2-7; perhaps TRBD2 as D (6 bases). The CDR3 has 12 amino acids. V was pared by 6 bases and J by 0 bases, with 6 bases between. CDR1 and CDR2 (germline): SNHLY, FYNNEI. In DNA form, the CDR3 reads TGTGCCAGCAGCGGGAGCTCCTACGAGCAGTACTTC. This gives the protein CASSGSSYEQYF.

The chain employs TRBV19 and TRBJ1-5; D gene unclear. Deletions cut 3 bases from V and 1 base from J, with 4 bases between. Per germline, CDR1 LNHDA and CDR2 SQIVND (reference sequence). The CDR3 has 13 residues. The chain's CDR3 is CASSMGSNQPQHF. Written as DNA, the CDR3 is TGTGCCAGTAGTATGGGCAGCAATCAGCCCCAGCATTTT.

Details on this clone: At one of its ends the junction is not consistent with the germline gene, which may arise from a read error. This chain connects TRBV27 to TRBJ1-2; 8 bases map to TRBD1. The CDR3 has 13 amino acids. CDR1 is MNHEY, CDR2 SMNVEV, per germline (reference sequence). The CDR3 here is CASSPQGGYGHTF. CDR3 bases: TGTGCCAGCAGTCCACAGGGGGGCTATGGCCACACCTTC.

The V gene is TRBV9, the J gene TRBJ2-3; 12 nucleotides align to TRBD2. The CDR3 has 16 residues. In germline, CDR1 is SGDLS, CDR2 YYNGEE. The trim removed 1 base at V and 2 bases at J, leaving 2 bases unmatched. The DNA for the CDR3 is TGTGCCAGCAGCGTACTAGCGGGAGGGGCCACAGATACGCAGTATTTT. It encodes CASSVLAGGATDTQYF.

The CDR3 loop is CASSNAQGPSYEQYF. The CDR3 region has the DNA TGTGCCAGCAGCAACGCCCAGGGGCCCTCCTACGAGCAGTACTTC. The chain links TRBV6-5 to TRBJ2-7; perhaps TRBD1 as D (6 bases). The germline CDR1 and CDR2 sequences are MNHEY and SVGAGI. Trimming removed 6 bases at V and 0 bases at J, with 15 bases between. The CDR3 sequence is 15 residues long.

The chain combines TRBV28 with TRBJ2-1; D ambiguous. V lost 2 bases to trimming and J lost 0 bases, with 2 bases between them. The V gene's germline CDR1 is MDHEN and CDR2 SYDVKM. The CDR3 runs 13 residues. The CDR3 DNA sequence: TGTGCCAGCAGTTTACACTCCTACAATGAGCAGTTCTTC. Its translation: CASSLHSYNEQFF.

This clone was observed once. V usage is TRBV7-2 and J usage is TRBJ2-1; 7 bases line up with TRBD1. With V trimmed by 5 bases and J by 10 bases, 8 bases remained unmatched. Germline assignment: CDR1 SGHTA and CDR2 FQGNSA. The CDR3 covers 13 residues. The CDR3 sequence is CASSLDRVGEQFF. In nucleotides, the CDR3 is TGTGCCAGCAGCCTCGACAGGGTTGGGGAGCAGTTCTTC. The whole variable domain, filled in from reference TRBV7-2 and TRBJ2-1, reads GAGVSQSPSNKVTEKGKDVELRCDPISGHTALYWYRQSLGQGLEFLIYFQGNSAPDKSGLPSDRFSAERTGGSVSTLTIQRTQQEDSAVYLCASSLDRVGEQFFGPGTRLTVL.

The chain carries TRBV7-3 and TRBJ2-2, with TRBD1 matching 8 bases. The CDR3 is 14 amino acids. The ends lost 6 bases at V and 3 bases at J; junction bases unmatched: 3. In germline, CDR1 is SGHTA, CDR2 FQGTGA. The CDR3 protein is CASRQQGDTGELFF. Written as DNA, the CDR3 is TGTGCCAGCAGACAACAGGGGGACACCGGGGAGCTGTTTTTT. The full variable domain, with the rest looked up from reference TRBV7-3 and TRBJ2-2, is GAGVSQTPSNKVTEKGKYVELRCDPISGHTALYWYRQSLGQGPEFLIYFQGTGAADDSGLPNDRFFAVRPEGSVSTLKIQRTERGDSAVYLCASRQQGDTGELFFGEGSRLTVL.

The V call is TRBV30, the J call TRBJ1-1; D is possibly TRBD1 (6 bases). Trimming took 2 bases from V and 0 from J, leaving 13 bases between them. Per germline, CDR1 GTSNPN and CDR2 SVGIG (reference sequence). The CDR3 is made up of 15 amino acids. CDR3 sequence reads: CAWSSQDSVNTEAFF. Here the CDR3 DNA reads TGTGCCTGGAGTTCACAGGACAGTGTGAACACTGAAGCTTTCTTT.

This clone was seen only once. The chain uses TRBV6-5 and TRBJ2-1, with a possible D match to TRBD2 (6 bases). Germline-derived CDR1 and CDR2 are MNHEY and SVGAGI. Trimming left V 5 bases short and J 5 bases short, with 13 bases between. The CDR3 has 14 amino acids. In DNA form, the CDR3 reads TGTGCCAGCAGTACCCTGGGACTCCACAATGAGCAGTTCTTC. Protein sequence: CASSTLGLHNEQFF.